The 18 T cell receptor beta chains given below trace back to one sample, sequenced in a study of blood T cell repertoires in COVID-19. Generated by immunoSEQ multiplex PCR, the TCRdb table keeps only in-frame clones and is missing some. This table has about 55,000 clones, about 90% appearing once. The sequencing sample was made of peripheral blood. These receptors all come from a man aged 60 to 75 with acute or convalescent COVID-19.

Here the CDR3 DNA reads TGCAGTGCTGGCCATAACGAGCAGTACTTC. It yields the protein CSAGHNEQYF. The chain is built from TRBV20-1 and TRBJ2-7; no reliable D call. This CDR3 is built from 10 residues. The V and J ends lost 5 bases and 5 bases respectively, with 7 bases between them. The germline V gene encodes CDR1 DFQATT and CDR2 SNEGSKA (reference sequence).

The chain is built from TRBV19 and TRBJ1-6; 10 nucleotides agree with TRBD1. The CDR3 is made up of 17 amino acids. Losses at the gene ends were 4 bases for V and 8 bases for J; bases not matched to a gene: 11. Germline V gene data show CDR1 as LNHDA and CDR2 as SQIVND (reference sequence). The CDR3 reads CASSSVFLGQGYSPLHF. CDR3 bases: TGTGCCAGTAGTAGTGTGTTTCTGGGACAGGGGTATTCACCCCTCCACTTT.

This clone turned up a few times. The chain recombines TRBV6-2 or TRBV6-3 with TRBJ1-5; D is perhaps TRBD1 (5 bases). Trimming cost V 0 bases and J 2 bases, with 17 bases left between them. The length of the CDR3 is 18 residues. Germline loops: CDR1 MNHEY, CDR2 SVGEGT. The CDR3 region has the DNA TGTGCCAGCAGTTACTCAATATCTGGGGCCGGAGGCAATCAGCCCCAGCATTTT. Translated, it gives CASSYSISGAGGNQPQHF.

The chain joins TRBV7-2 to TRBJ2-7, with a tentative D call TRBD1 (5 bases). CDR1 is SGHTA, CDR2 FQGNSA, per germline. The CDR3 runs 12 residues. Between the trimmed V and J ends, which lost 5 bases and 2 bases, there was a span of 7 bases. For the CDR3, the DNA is TGTGCCAGCAGCCCGACAGCCTACGAGCAGTACTTC. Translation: CASSPTAYEQYF.

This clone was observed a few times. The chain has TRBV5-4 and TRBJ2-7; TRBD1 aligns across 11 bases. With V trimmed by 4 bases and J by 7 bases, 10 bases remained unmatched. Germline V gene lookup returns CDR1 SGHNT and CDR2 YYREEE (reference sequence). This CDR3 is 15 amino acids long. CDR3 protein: CASSLVGQGAREQYF. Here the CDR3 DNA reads TGTGCCAGCAGCCTCGTTGGACAGGGGGCACGGGAGCAGTACTTC.

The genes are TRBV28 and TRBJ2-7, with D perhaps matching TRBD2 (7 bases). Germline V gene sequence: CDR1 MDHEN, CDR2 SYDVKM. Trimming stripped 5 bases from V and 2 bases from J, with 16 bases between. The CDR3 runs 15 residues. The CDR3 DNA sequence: TGTGCCAGCAGTATGCAAGGGGGGGTTACCTACGAGCAGTACTTC. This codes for CASSMQGGVTYEQYF.

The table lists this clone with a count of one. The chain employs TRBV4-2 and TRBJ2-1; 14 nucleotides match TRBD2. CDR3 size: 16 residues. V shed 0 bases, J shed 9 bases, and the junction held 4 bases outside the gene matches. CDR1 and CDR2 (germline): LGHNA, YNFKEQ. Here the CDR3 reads CASSQDTGLAGGEQFF. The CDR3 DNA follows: TGTGCCAGCAGCCAAGATACTGGACTAGCGGGAGGTGAGCAGTTCTTC.

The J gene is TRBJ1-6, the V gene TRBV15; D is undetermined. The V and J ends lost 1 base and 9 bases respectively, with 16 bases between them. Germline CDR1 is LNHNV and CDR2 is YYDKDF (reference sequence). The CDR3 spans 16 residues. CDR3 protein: CATSRGTPPGGSPLHF. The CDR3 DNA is TGTGCCACCAGCAGAGGAACGCCACCGGGAGGTTCACCCCTCCACTTT.

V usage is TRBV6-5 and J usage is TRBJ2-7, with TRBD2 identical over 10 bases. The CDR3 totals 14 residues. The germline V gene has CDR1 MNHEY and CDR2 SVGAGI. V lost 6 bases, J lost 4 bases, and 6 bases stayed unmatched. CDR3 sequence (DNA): TGTGCCAGCAGGAGGACTAGCGGAGCTTACGAGCAGTACTTC. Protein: CASRRTSGAYEQYF.

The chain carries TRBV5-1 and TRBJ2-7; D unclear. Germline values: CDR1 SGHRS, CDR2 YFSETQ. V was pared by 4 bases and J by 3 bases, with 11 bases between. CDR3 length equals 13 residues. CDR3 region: CASSPVDLYEQYF. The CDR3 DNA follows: TGCGCCAGCAGCCCCGTAGATCTCTACGAGCAGTACTTC.

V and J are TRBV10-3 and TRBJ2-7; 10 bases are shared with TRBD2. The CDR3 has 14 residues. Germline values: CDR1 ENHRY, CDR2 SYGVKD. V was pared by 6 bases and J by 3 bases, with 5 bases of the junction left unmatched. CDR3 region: CAISPGTSVYEQYF. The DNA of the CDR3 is TGTGCCATCAGCCCCGGGACTAGCGTCTACGAGCAGTACTTC.

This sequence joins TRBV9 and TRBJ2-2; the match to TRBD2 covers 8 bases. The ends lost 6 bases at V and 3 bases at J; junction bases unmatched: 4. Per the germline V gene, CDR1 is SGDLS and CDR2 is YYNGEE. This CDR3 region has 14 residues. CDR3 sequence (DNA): TGTGCCAGCACCAGGACTAGCTACACCGGGGAGCTGTTTTTT. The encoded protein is CASTRTSYTGELFF.

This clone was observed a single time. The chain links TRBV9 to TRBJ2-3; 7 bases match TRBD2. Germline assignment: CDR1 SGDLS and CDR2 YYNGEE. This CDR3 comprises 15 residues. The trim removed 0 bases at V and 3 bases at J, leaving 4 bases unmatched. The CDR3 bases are TGTGCCAGCAGCGTAGAGCGGGAAAGAACAGATACGCAGTATTTT. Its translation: CASSVERERTDTQYF.

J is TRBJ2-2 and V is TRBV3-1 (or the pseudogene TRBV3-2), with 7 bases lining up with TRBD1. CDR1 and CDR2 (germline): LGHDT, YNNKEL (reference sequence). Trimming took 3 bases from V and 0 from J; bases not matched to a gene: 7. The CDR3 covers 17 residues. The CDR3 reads CASSQGDRYPNTGELFF. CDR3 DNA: TGTGCCAGCAGCCAGGGGGACAGATACCCGAACACCGGGGAGCTGTTTTTT.

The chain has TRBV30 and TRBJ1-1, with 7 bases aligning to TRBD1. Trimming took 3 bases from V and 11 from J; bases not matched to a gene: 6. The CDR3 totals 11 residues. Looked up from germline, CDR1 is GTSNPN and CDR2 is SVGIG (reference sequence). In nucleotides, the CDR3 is TGTGCCTGGAGACGACAGGGTTTGGCTTTCTTT. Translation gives CAWRRQGLAFF.

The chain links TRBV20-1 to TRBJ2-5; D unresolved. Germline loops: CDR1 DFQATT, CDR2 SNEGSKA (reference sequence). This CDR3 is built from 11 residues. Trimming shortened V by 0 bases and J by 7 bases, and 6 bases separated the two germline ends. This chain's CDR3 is CSARDLWTQYF. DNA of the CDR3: TGCAGTGCTAGAGATCTGTGGACCCAGTACTTC.

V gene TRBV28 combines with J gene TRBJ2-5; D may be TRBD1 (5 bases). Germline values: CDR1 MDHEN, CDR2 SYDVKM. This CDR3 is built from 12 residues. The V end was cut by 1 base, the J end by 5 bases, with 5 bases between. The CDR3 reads CASSLYRETQYF. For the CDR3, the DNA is TGTGCCAGCAGTTTATACAGGGAGACCCAGTACTTC.

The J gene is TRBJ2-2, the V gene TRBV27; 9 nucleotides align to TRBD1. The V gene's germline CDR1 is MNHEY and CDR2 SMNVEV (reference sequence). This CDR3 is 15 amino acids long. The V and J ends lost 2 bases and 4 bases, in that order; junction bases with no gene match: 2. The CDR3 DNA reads TGTGCCAGCAGTTTAAGGGACAGGGCCACCGGGGAGCTGTTTTTT. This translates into CASSLRDRATGELFF.